This T cell receptor beta chain was captured by sequencing in a study of shared clonotypes between healthy human individuals. Positive CCR7 selection of CD45RO-negative cells yielded the naive CD8 cells, and terminally differentiated effector memory CD45RA+ cells were excluded. None of the donors, who were healthy HIV-negative adults, had recently had acute infections or vaccinations. All the donors were Caucasian adults who lived in Nashville, Tennessee. General study results and limits: Clonotypes shared by all four sorted-subset donors had higher generation probabilities than non-shared clonotypes.

Some clones are missing from TCRdb's copy, which holds only in-frame ones; the method was immunoSEQ multiplex PCR. The table has about 2.1 million clones, 93% seen once. With 5 bases clipped from V and 14 bases from J, the junction kept 11 bases outside the gene matches. The germline V gene encodes CDR1 SGHNT and CDR2 YENEEA. This CDR3 region has 12 residues. In the case of this clone: Its antigen is undetermined.

This chain links TRBV11-3 with TRBJ1-2; 7 bases match TRBD1. The sequence was collected from a young man in good health. Some clones in this sample may be carry-over from other donors' samples. The sample taken for sequencing was naive CD8+ T cells from PBMCs. DNA of the CDR3: TGTGCCAGCAGCCCACGAACCGCAGGGGGGACCTTC. Amino acids: CASSPRTAGGTF.